This T cell receptor beta chain was retrieved from a study of T-cell reconstitution after alpha-beta-depleted transplantation in children. This clonotype showed up just a few times. The trim removed 3 bases at V and 3 bases at J, leaving 5 bases unmatched. Per the germline V gene, CDR1 is SGHVS and CDR2 is FQNEAQ. The CDR3 runs to 14 residues. Unique molecular identifiers were used in preparing the TCRbeta library. TCRdb called the PCR reads again in MiXCR, with one record for every CDR3 protein. The sample lists fewer than 550,000 distinct CDR3 sequences, approximately 10% occurring once. This receptor was taken from a female patient aged 2 to 10 who had a stem cell transplant for aplastic anemia, so the T cells may come from the graft donor. Source: PBMCs, mostly from graft donor cells, taken 180 days after TCRalphabeta/CD19-depleted stem cell transplant. The V and J genes are TRBV7-8 and TRBJ2-7; TRBD1 matches at 7 bases. The CDR3 is CASSFETGRYEQYV. The CDR3 bases are TGTGCCAGCAGCTTCGAGACAGGGCGCTACGAGCAGTACGTC.